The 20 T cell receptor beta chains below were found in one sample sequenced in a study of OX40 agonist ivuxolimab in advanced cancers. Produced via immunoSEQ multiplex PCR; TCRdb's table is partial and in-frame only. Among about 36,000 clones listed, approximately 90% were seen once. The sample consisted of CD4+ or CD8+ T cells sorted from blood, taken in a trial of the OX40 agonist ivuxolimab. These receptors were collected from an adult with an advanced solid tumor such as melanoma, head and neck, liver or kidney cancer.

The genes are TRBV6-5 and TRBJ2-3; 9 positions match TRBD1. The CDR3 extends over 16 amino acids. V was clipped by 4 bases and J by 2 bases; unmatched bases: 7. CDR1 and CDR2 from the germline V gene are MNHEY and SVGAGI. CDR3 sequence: CASSSRTGEATDTQYF. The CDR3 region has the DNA TGTGCCAGCAGTTCCCGGACAGGGGAGGCCACAGATACGCAGTATTTT.

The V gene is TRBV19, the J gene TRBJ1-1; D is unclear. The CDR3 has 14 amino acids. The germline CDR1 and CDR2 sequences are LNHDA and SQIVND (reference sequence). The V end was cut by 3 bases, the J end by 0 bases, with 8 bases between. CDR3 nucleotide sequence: TGTGCCAGTAGTATTACCGGAATGAACACTGAAGCTTTCTTT. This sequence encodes CASSITGMNTEAFF.

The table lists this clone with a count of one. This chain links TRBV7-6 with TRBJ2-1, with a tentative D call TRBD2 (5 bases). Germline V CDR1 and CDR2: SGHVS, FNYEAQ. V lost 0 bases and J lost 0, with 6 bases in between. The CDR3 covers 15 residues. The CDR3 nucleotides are TGTGCCAGCAGCTTAGCGGGAGTCTCCTACAATGAGCAGTTCTTC. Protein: CASSLAGVSYNEQFF.

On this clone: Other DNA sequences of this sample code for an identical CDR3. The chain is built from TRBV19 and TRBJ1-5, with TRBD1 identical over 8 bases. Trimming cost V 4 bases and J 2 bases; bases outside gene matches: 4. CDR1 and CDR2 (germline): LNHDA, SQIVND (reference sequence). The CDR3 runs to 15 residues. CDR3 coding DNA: TGTGCCAGTAGTACGTGGGGACAGGGCAATCAGCCCCAGCATTTT. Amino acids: CASSTWGQGNQPQHF. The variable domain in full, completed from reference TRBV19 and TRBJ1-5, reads DGGITQSPKYLFRKEGQNVTLSCEQNLNHDAMYWYRQDPGQGLRLIYYSQIVNDFQKGDIAEGYSVSREKKESFPLTVTSAQKNPTAFYLCASSTWGQGNQPQHFGDGTRLSIL.

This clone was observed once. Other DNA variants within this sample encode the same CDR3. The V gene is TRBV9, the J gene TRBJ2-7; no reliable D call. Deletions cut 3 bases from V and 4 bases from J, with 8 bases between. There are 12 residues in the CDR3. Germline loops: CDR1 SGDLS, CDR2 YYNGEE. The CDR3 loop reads CASSADGYEQYF. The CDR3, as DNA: TGTGCCAGCAGCGCCGACGGGTACGAGCAGTACTTC. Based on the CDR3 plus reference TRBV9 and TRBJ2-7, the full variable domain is DSGVTQTPKHLITATGQRVTLRCSPRSGDLSVYWYQQSLDQGLQFLIQYYNGEERAKGNILERFSAQQFPDLHSELNLSSLELGDSALYFCASSADGYEQYFGPGTRLTVT.

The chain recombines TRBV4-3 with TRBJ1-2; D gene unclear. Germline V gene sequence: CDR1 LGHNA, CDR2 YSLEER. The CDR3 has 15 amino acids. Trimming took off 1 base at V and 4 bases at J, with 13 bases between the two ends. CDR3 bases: TGCGCCAGCAGCCAAGCCGGTCACAGTTCCTATGGCTACACCTTC. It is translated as CASSQAGHSSYGYTF.

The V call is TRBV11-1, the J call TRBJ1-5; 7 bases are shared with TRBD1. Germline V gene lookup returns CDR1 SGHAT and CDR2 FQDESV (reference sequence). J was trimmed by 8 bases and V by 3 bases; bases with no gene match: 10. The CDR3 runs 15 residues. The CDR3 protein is CASSFGAGGSEPQHF. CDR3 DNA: TGTGCCAGCAGCTTCGGCGCAGGGGGTTCTGAGCCCCAGCATTTT.

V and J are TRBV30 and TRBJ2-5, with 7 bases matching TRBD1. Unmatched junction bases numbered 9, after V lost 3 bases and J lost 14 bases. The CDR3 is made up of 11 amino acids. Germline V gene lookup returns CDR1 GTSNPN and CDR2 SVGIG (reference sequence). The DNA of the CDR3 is TGTGCCTGGAGGGCTCGACAGGGTGGATACTTC. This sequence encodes CAWRARQGGYF.

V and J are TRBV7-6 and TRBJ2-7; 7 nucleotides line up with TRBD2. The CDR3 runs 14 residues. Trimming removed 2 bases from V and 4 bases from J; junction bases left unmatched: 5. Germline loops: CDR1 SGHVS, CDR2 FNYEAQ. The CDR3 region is CASSLSAGVYEQYF. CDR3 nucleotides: TGTGCCAGCAGCTTAAGTGCGGGAGTGTACGAGCAGTACTTC. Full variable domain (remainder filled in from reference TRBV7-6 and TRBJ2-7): GAGVSQSPRYKVTKRGQDVALRCDPISGHVSLYWYRQALGQGPEFLTYFNYEAQQDKSGLPNDRFSAERPEGSISTLTIQRTEQRDSAMYRCASSLSAGVYEQYFGPGTRLTVT.

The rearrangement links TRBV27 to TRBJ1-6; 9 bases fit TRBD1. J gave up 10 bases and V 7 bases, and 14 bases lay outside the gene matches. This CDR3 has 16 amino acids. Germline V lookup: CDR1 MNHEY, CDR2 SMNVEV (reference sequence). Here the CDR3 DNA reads TGTGCCAGCACACCCCTTGGGGGACAGGGCGTATCACCCCTCCACTTT. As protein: CASTPLGGQGVSPLHF.

CDR3 in DNA: TGCAGCGTTGAAGATCTCGGGGGGCAAGAGACCCAGTACTTC. It encodes CSVEDLGGQETQYF. The J gene is TRBJ2-5, the V gene TRBV29-1; 7 bases line up with TRBD2. The germline V gene has CDR1 SQVTM and CDR2 ANQGSEA. V shed 0 bases, J shed 2 bases, and the junction held 3 bases outside the gene matches. The length of the CDR3 is 14 residues.

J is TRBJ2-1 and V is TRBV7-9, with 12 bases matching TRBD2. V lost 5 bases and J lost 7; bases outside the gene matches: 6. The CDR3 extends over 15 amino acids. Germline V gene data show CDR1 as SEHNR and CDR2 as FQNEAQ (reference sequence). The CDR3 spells CASSPGLAGSNEQFF. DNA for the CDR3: TGTGCCAGCAGCCCAGGACTAGCGGGATCGAATGAGCAGTTCTTC.

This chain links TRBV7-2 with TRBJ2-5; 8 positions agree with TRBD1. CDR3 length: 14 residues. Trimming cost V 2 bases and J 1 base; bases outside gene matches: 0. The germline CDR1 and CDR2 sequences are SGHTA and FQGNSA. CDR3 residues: CASSLQGAQETQYF. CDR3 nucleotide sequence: TGTGCCAGCAGCTTACAGGGGGCCCAAGAGACCCAGTACTTC.

The CDR3 protein is CASSLEGGIDNEQFF. The CDR3 DNA sequence: TGTGCCAGCAGCTTAGAAGGAGGGATAGACAATGAGCAGTTCTTC. The V gene is TRBV7-8, the J gene TRBJ2-1, with a possible D match to TRBD2 (6 bases). CDR1 is SGHVS and CDR2 is FQNEAQ in the germline V gene. Trimming removed 1 base at V and 5 bases at J, with 12 bases between. This CDR3 has 15 amino acids.

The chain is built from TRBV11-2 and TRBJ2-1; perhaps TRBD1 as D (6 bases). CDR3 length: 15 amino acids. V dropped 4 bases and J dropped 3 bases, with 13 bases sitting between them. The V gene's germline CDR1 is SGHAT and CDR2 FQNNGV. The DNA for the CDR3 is TGTGCCAGCAGCTCATTGTGGGGGCTCTACAATGAGCAGTTCTTC. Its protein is CASSSLWGLYNEQFF.

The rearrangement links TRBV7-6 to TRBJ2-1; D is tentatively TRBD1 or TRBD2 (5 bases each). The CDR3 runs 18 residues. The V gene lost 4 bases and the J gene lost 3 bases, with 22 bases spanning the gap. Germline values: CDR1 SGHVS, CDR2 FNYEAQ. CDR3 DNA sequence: TGTGCCAGCAGCTCATCCATGAGAGGGGCGAGGGGCTACAATGAGCAGTTCTTC. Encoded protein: CASSSSMRGARGYNEQFF.

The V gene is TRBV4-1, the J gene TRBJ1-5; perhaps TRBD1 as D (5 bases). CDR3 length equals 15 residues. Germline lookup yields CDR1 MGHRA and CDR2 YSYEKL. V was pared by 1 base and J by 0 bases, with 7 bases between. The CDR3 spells CASSQVQGSNQPQHF. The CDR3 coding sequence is TGCGCCAGCAGCCAAGTGCAGGGTAGCAATCAGCCCCAGCATTTT.

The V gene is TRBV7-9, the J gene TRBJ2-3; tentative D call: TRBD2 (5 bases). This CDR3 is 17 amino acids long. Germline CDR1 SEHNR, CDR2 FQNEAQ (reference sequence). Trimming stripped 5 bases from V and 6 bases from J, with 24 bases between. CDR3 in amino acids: CASSPGGNSRLKDTQYF. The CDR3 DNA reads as TGTGCCAGCAGCCCCGGAGGCAACAGTCGCCTGAAGGATACGCAGTATTTT.

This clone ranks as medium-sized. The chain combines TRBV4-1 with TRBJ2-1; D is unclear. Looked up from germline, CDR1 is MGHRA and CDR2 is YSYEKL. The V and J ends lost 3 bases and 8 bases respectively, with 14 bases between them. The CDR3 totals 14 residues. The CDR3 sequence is CASSHLLSLDEQFF. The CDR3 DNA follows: TGCGCCAGCAGCCACCTTCTGAGTTTGGATGAGCAGTTCTTC.

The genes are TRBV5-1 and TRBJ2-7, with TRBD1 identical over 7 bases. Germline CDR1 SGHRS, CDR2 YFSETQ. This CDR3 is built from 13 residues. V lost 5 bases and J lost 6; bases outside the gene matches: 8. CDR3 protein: CASRRQGKGEQYF. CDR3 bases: TGCGCCAGCAGGCGACAGGGCAAAGGCGAGCAGTACTTC.